This TCR beta chain is from a study of blood T cells in healthy people across ages. Study in general: For every two T cells, template switching captured about one barcoded beta molecule.

A J-beta primer mix and a sample-barcoded 5' primer were used in a second PCR of roughly 6 to 11 cycles. Each sample provided no less than 2.5 million CDR3-containing paired-end reads. From the 5' RACE reads, TCRdb called clonotypes with MiXCR, one entry per CDR3 protein. Of about 290,000 distinct CDR3 sequences in the sample, roughly 29% are singletons; the top ten hold around 30%. CDR3 size: 14 residues. CDR1 is SGHRS and CDR2 is YFSETQ in the germline V gene. Individuals who donated were healthy Caucasians from Russia aged about 6 to 100. Peripheral blood was drawn, approximately 9.5 milliliters per donor.

This chain joins TRBV5-1 and TRBJ2-5; 9 bases agree with TRBD2. The J call could be wrong; TRBJ2-1 is a better fit for the DNA end. This clonotype was sampled from a woman between 65 and 79 years old in good health. Sequencing input: blood. The CDR3 DNA reads TGCGCCACCAAGAGACTAGCGGCCGACAATGAGCAGTTCTTC. Its translation is CATKRLAADNEQFF.